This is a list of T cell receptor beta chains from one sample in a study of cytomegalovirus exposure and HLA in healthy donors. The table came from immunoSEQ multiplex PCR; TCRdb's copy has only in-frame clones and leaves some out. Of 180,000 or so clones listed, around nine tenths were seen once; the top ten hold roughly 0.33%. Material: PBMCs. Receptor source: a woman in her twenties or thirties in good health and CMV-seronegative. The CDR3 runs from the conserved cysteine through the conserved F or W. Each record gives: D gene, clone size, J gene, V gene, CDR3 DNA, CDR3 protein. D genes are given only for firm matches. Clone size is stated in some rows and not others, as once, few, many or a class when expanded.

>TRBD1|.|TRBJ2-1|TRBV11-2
TGTGCCAGCAGCCTAGAGGACAGGGTATACGATGAGCAGTTCTTC
CASSLEDRVYDEQFF
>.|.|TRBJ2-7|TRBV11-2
TGTGCCAGCAGCTCGATCGGCGGATATAACGAGCAGTACTTC
CASSSIGGYNEQYF
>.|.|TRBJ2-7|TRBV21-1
TGTGCCAGCAGCAAAGGGGCGGGGCCGACTACTTCCTACGAGCAGTACTTC
CASSKGAGPTTSYEQYF
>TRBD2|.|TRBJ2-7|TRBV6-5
TGTGCCAGCAGTCCCGGGACTAGGATACACGCGCAGTACTTC
CASSPGTRIHAQYF
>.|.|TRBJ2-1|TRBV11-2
TGTGCCAGTTCGGGGGGCCTTCAATACAAAATAACAAATGAGCAGTTCTTC
CASSGGLQYKITNEQFF
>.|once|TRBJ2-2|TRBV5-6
TGTGCCAGCAGCTTTGGGTTTGGAGGGGGCCCCGGGGAGCTGTTTTTT
CASSFGFGGGPGELFF
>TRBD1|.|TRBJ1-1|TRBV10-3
TGTGCCATCACCTCAGGGGGCCCTGAAGCTTTCTTT
CAITSGGPEAFF
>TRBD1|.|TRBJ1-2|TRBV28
TGTGCCAGCAGTTTAAGGTACAGGGGGTTTTATGGCTACACCTTC
CASSLRYRGFYGYTF
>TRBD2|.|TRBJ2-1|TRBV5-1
TGCGCCAGCAGCTTGGAGACAGGGCGACTAGCGGGGACTTCAACCTACAATGAGCAGTTCTTC
CASSLETGRLAGTSTYNEQFF
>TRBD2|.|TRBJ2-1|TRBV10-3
TGTGCCATCAGTGAGCACGGACTAGCGGAGAATTTCTACAATGAGCAGTTCTTC
CAISEHGLAENFYNEQFF
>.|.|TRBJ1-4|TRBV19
TGTGCCAGTAGTATAGCTTCCGGGACTGCCGGGGAAAAACTGTTTTTT
CASSIASGTAGEKLFF
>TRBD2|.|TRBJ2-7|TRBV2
TGTGCCAGCAGTGAAGCCCCGGGACTAGCGGAAGGGGGGGGCGAGCAGTACTTC
CASSEAPGLAEGGGEQYF
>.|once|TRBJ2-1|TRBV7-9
TGTGCCAGCAGCCGCCTTACTAGCTACAATGAGCAGTTCTTC
CASSRLTSYNEQFF
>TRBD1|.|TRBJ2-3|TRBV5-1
TGCGCCAGCAGCCGAGGACAGGGTGATCGCACAGATACGCAGTATTTT
CASSRGQGDRTDTQYF
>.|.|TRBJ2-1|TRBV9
TGTGCCAGCAGCGTAGAAGGAGGCTCCTACAATGAGCAGTTCTTC
CASSVEGGSYNEQFF
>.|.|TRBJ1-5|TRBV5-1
TGCGCCAGCAGCTACACAGCCGGGGGGATGGTCAATCAGCCCCAGCATTTT
CASSYTAGGMVNQPQHF
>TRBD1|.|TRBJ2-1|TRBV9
TGTGCCAGCAGCGTAGCTACGAGTAGGGGGCTCAATGAGCAGTTCTTC
CASSVATSRGLNEQFF
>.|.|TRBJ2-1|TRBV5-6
TGTGCCAGCAGCTTAAGTACCGGGACTGGATCCTACAATGAGCAGTTCTTC
CASSLSTGTGSYNEQFF
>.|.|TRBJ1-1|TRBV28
TGTGCCAGCAGGTCTACCGTGAACACTGAAGCTTTCTTT
CASRSTVNTEAFF
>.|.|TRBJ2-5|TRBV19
TGTGCCAGTAGTATACAGGGAGAGACCCAGTACTTC
CASSIQGETQYF
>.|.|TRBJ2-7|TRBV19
TGTGCCAGTAGTTCGACGGACGGACTGAGCTCCTACGAGCAGTACTTC
CASSSTDGLSSYEQYF
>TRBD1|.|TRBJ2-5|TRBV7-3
TGTGCCAGCAGCCTGACAGGGGGAGAGACCCAGTACTTC
CASSLTGGETQYF
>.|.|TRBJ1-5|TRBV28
TGTGCCAGCAGTTTGGCAGGTGGTCATCAGCCCCAGCATTTT
CASSLAGGHQPQHF
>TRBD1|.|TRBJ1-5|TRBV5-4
TGTGCCAGCAGTTCAGGGGGCAAGAATCAGCCCCAGCATTTT
CASSSGGKNQPQHF
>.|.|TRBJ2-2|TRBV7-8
TGTGCCAGCAGCCCCAGGACAGACACCAACACCGGGGAGCTGTTTTTT
CASSPRTDTNTGELFF
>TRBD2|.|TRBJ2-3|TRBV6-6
TGTGCCAGCAGCACTACTAGCGGGAGTACGCAGTATTTT
CASSTTSGSTQYF
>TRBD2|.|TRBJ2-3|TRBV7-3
TGTGCCAGCAGACCTAGCGGAAGTAGCACAGATACGCAGTATTTT
CASRPSGSSTDTQYF
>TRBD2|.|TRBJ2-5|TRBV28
TGTGCCAGCACCAGACTAGCGGGGGGTAGTGAGACCCAGTACTTC
CASTRLAGGSETQYF
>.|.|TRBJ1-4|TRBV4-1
TGCGCCAGCAGCCAGGGGACTAGCGCTAGAGCTAATGAAAAACTGTTTTTT
CASSQGTSARANEKLFF
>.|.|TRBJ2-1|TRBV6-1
TGTGCCAGCAGTGAGAGGAATGAGCAGTTCTTC
CASSERNEQFF
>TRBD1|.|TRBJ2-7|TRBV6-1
TGTGCCAGCAGGAAGACAGGGGTTTCCGAGCAGTACTTC
CASRKTGVSEQYF
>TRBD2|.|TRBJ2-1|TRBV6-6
TGTGCCAGCCAAACTAGCGGGGTCTACAATGAGCAGTTCTTC
CASQTSGVYNEQFF
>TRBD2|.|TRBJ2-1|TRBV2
TGTGCCAGCAGTTCCGGACTAGCGGGGGGCCCCGATGAGCAGTTCTTC
CASSSGLAGGPDEQFF
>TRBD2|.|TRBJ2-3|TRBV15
TGTGCCACCGGATGGACTAGCGACACAGATACGCAGTATTTT
CATGWTSDTDTQYF
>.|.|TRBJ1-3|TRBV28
TGTGCCAGCAGTCCGAGGCCCTTCTCTGGAAACACCATATATTTT
CASSPRPFSGNTIYF
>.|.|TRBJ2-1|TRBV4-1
TGCGCCAGCAGCCACCTCAGGGATGAGCAGTTCTTC
CASSHLRDEQFF
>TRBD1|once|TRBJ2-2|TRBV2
TGTGCCAGCAGGGCCGACAGGGCCGGGGAGCTGTTTTTT
CASRADRAGELFF
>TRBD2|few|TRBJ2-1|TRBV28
TGTGCCAGCAGTCCGGGACTAGCGGGAGACAGTGAGCAGTTCTTC
CASSPGLAGDSEQFF
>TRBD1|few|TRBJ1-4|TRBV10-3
TGTGCCATCAGTCCAGGGGGGACTAATGAAAAACTGTTTTTT
CAISPGGTNEKLFF
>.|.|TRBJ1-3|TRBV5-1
TGCGCCAGCAGCTCGGAGGCTGGAAACACCATATATTTT
CASSSEAGNTIYF
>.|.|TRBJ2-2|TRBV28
TGTGCCAGCAGCAGGACAGTCTCATCTAACACCGGGGAGCTGTTTTTT
CASSRTVSSNTGELFF
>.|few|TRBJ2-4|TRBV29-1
TGCAGCGTCGAATGGGGAGGTACGAACATTCAGTACTTC
CSVEWGGTNIQYF
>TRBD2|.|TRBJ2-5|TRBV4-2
TGTGCCAGCAGCTCCAGCGGGGGCTACCAAGAGACCCAGTACTTC
CASSSSGGYQETQYF
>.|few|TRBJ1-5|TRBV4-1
TGCGCCAGCAGCCAAGATTTCGGGGGGAATCAGCCCCAGCATTTT
CASSQDFGGNQPQHF
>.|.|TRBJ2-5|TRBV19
TGTGCCAGTAGCGTTCGTACCACTGAGACCCAGTACTTC
CASSVRTTETQYF
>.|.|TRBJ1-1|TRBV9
TGTGCCAGCAGCGTCGACTTGAACACTGAAGCTTTCTTT
CASSVDLNTEAFF